These 24 T cell receptor beta chains came from one sample sequenced in a study of CD8 T cells in Susac syndrome (dated by TCRdb to the late 2010s). The library came from the immunoSEQ multiplex PCR assay. RNA was extracted using the RNeasy kit, and roughly 0.5 to 1 microgram was reverse transcribed with random hexamers. TCRdb took the public reads, trimmed them with fastp at Q25, ran MiXCR for clone calling and kept in-frame beta chains. Identical CDR3 protein sequences are pooled into one entry, listed with their most common genes and DNA. The sample has 150,000 to 180,000 distinct CDR3 sequences on record, 85% to 95% of them singletons. The biggest ten clones account for 0.16% of the sample. Sample: CD4+ T cells from PBMCs. These receptors originate from a human donor with Susac syndrome.

This clonotype was found once. The J gene is TRBJ2-7, the V gene TRBV5-1; D not resolved. V lost 5 bases to trimming and J lost 0 bases, with 18 bases between them. Germline-derived CDR1 and CDR2 are SGHRS and YFSETQ. CDR3 length: 16 residues. The CDR3 bases are TGCGCCAGCAGTCTGGGCGGAGATAGCTTCTCCTACGAGCAGTACTTC. It yields the protein CASSLGGDSFSYEQYF.

The chain carries TRBV6-6 and TRBJ2-7, with D possibly being TRBD1 or TRBD2 (5 bases each). Germline CDR1 reads MNHNY; CDR2 reads SVGAGI (reference sequence). The V and J ends lost 6 bases and 3 bases respectively, with 12 bases between them. The CDR3 consists of 13 residues. This CDR3 reads CASRQRDDYEQYF. As DNA, the CDR3 is TGTGCCAGCAGACAAAGGGACGACTACGAGCAGTACTTC.

This sequence joins TRBV12-3 or TRBV12-4 and TRBJ1-2; TRBD1 is a possible D gene (5 bases). V was pared by 4 bases and J by 3 bases, with 9 bases between. The CDR3 consists of 13 residues. Here the CDR3 reads CASSSQGDYGYTF. CDR3 DNA sequence: TGTGCCAGCAGTTCCCAGGGAGACTATGGCTACACCTTC.

The chain couples TRBV5-4 to TRBJ1-1; D is perhaps TRBD1 (5 bases). Germline assignment: CDR1 SGHNT and CDR2 YYREEE (reference sequence). With 3 bases removed from V and 1 base from J, the gap between germline ends came to 16 bases. The CDR3 consists of 16 residues. The CDR3 loop is CASSSASQDKNTEAFF. The CDR3 bases are TGTGCCAGCAGCTCCGCATCCCAGGACAAGAACACTGAAGCTTTCTTT.

This rearrangement joins TRBV19 to TRBJ2-6, with D possibly matching TRBD1 (7 bases). There are 15 residues in the CDR3. Germline V gene lookup returns CDR1 LNHDA and CDR2 SQIVND (reference sequence). V dropped 4 bases and J dropped 1 base, with 8 bases sitting between them. This CDR3 is CASSTGGSGANVLTF. In nucleotides, the CDR3 is TGTGCCAGTAGTACAGGGGGGTCTGGGGCCAACGTCCTGACTTTC.

The rearrangement links TRBV6-5 to TRBJ2-7; 8 positions agree with TRBD1. Germline assignment: CDR1 MNHEY and CDR2 SVGAGI. Unmatched junction bases numbered 3, after V lost 6 bases and J lost 2 bases. This CDR3 has 13 residues. This CDR3 reads CASSQQGAYEQYF. The DNA of the CDR3 is TGTGCCAGCAGCCAACAGGGGGCCTACGAGCAGTACTTC.

J is TRBJ2-1 and V is TRBV6-5; D gene unclear. Trimming pared 6 bases from V and 9 bases from J, leaving 15 bases between. This CDR3 has 13 amino acids. The V gene's germline CDR1 is MNHEY and CDR2 SVGAGI. In nucleotides, the CDR3 is TGTGCCAGCAGATCTTCGAACTTCGGTGAGCAGTTCTTC. This sequence encodes CASRSSNFGEQFF.

V is TRBV20-1 and J is TRBJ2-3; 8 bases align to TRBD2. Germline V lookup: CDR1 DFQATT, CDR2 SNEGSKA (reference sequence). Unmatched junction bases numbered 8, after V lost 5 bases and J lost 1 base. There are 15 residues in the CDR3. Here the CDR3 reads CSALPGLAGTDTQYF. The CDR3 bases are TGCAGTGCTCTTCCCGGACTAGCTGGCACAGATACGCAGTATTTT.

V and J are TRBV4-1 and TRBJ2-3, with D uncertain. Trimming left V 1 base short and J 0 bases short, with 8 bases between. The CDR3 contains 15 residues. Germline CDR1 reads MGHRA; CDR2 reads YSYEKL. The CDR3: CASSQVGSSTDTQYF. For the CDR3, the DNA is TGCGCCAGCAGCCAAGTTGGGTCTAGCACAGATACGCAGTATTTT.

This chain uses TRBV9 with TRBJ2-2; D uncertain. The CDR3 loop spans 14 amino acids. Deletions cut 0 bases from V and 6 bases from J, with 9 bases between. Germline values: CDR1 SGDLS, CDR2 YYNGEE. The CDR3 DNA reads TGTGCCAGCAGCGTAGGAACTGCCCCCGGGGAGCTGTTTTTT. Protein sequence: CASSVGTAPGELFF. Combining the CDR3 with reference TRBV9 and TRBJ2-2 gives the whole variable domain DSGVTQTPKHLITATGQRVTLRCSPRSGDLSVYWYQQSLDQGLQFLIQYYNGEERAKGNILERFSAQQFPDLHSELNLSSLELGDSALYFCASSVGTAPGELFFGEGSRLTVL.

CDR3 DNA: TGCAGTGCCCCCCCACTAGCGGGGGGCCTCCCCCAAGAGACCCAGTACTTC. Translated, it gives CSAPPLAGGLPQETQYF. The J gene is TRBJ2-5, the V gene TRBV20-1; TRBD2 matches 12 bases. Germline V gene data show CDR1 as DFQATT and CDR2 as SNEGSKA (reference sequence). V shed 6 bases, J shed 1 base, and the junction held 12 bases outside the gene matches. The CDR3 covers 17 residues.

The chain carries TRBV19 and TRBJ1-1; TRBD1 might be the D (6 bases). In germline, CDR1 is LNHDA, CDR2 SQIVND (reference sequence). The CDR3 runs to 13 residues. V shed 7 bases and J shed 8 bases, with 17 bases lying between them. CDR3 sequence reads: CASTPDSPLEAFF. CDR3 DNA sequence: TGTGCCAGTACCCCGGACAGTCCGCTGGAAGCTTTCTTT.

The chain joins TRBV7-2 to TRBJ1-2; a weak D match, TRBD1 (5 bases). With 5 bases removed from V and 8 bases from J, the gap between germline ends came to 12 bases. This CDR3 is 12 amino acids long. Germline values: CDR1 SGHTA, CDR2 FQGNSA. CDR3 sequence reads: CASSNRQRGYTF. The DNA for the CDR3 is TGTGCCAGCAGCAACCGACAGAGGGGCTACACCTTC.

This chain joins TRBV29-1 and TRBJ2-1, with unresolved D. Germline loops: CDR1 SQVTM, CDR2 ANQGSEA. Trimming pared 5 bases from V and 7 bases from J, leaving 12 bases between. CDR3 length: 12 residues. The CDR3 spells CSVYLHINEQFF. Here the CDR3 DNA reads TGCAGCGTTTACTTGCACATAAATGAGCAGTTCTTC.

The chain combines TRBV29-1 with TRBJ2-1; D is perhaps TRBD1 (6 bases). Germline values: CDR1 SQVTM, CDR2 ANQGSEA. This CDR3 is 14 amino acids long. Deletions cut 4 bases from V and 6 bases from J, with 16 bases between. The CDR3 protein is CSVVPTGHPNEQFF. The CDR3 coding sequence is TGCAGCGTTGTTCCGACAGGTCACCCCAATGAGCAGTTCTTC.

The chain links TRBV15 to TRBJ1-4, with TRBD1 matching 7 bases. V dropped 3 bases and J dropped 7; count of bases not matched to a gene: 5. Looked up from germline, CDR1 is LNHNV and CDR2 is YYDKDF (reference sequence). CDR3 length: 14 residues. The CDR3 region is CATSSPTGIEKLFF. CDR3 nucleotide sequence: TGTGCCACCAGCAGCCCGACAGGGATTGAAAAACTGTTTTTT.

V gene TRBV4-2 combines with J gene TRBJ2-1; D is possibly TRBD2 (6 bases). Germline assignment: CDR1 LGHNA and CDR2 YNFKEQ. The V gene lost 3 bases and the J gene lost 3 bases, with 15 bases spanning the gap. The CDR3 contains 16 residues. CDR3 DNA: TGTGCCAGCAGCCAGGTGGGACTTGACCTCTACAATGAGCAGTTCTTC. It codes for CASSQVGLDLYNEQFF.

The V gene is TRBV3-1, the J gene TRBJ2-5, with TRBD2 matching over 9 bases. CDR1 LGHDT and CDR2 YNNKEL come from the germline V gene (reference sequence). V was pared by 3 bases and J by 6 bases, with 5 bases of the junction left unmatched. The CDR3 is 14 amino acids. CDR3 DNA sequence: TGTGCCAGCAGCCAGGGACTAGCTCCCAAGACCCAGTACTTC. Translating it yields CASSQGLAPKTQYF.

V and J are TRBV12-3 or TRBV12-4 and TRBJ2-7; no clear D gene. The CDR3 totals 13 residues. Between the trimmed V and J ends, which lost 3 bases and 4 bases, there was a span of 10 bases. The CDR3 nucleotides are TGTGCCAGCAGTTTTCCGACGGAATACGAGCAGTACTTC. Protein sequence: CASSFPTEYEQYF.

The gene calls are TRBV9 and TRBJ2-1; 11 nucleotides line up with TRBD2. The germline V gene encodes CDR1 SGDLS and CDR2 YYNGEE. Germline trimming cut 3 bases from V and 9 bases from J; bases unmatched to any gene: 11. The CDR3 loop spans 16 amino acids. The CDR3 sequence is CASSGTGTSGSLEQFF. The CDR3 bases are TGTGCCAGCAGCGGAACCGGGACTAGCGGTTCTCTTGAGCAGTTCTTC.

This sequence joins TRBV7-9 and TRBJ2-3; possible D gene TRBD2, 6 bases. The CDR3 runs to 14 residues. V shed 3 bases and J shed 0 bases, with 7 bases lying between them. Germline values: CDR1 SEHNR, CDR2 FQNEAQ (reference sequence). CDR3 sequence: CASSFSGSTDTQYF. CDR3 in DNA: TGTGCCAGCAGCTTTAGCGGTAGCACAGATACGCAGTATTTT.

The V and J genes are TRBV20-1 and TRBJ2-5, with D tentatively TRBD2 (6 bases). V gave up 2 bases and J gave up 9 bases, with 13 bases separating them. The CDR3 is 12 residues long. The germline CDR1 and CDR2 sequences are DFQATT and SNEGSKA (reference sequence). The CDR3 DNA reads as TGCAGTGCTAGACCAGGGACTGGCTCCCAGTACTTC. Its protein product is CSARPGTGSQYF.

V usage is TRBV7-3 and J usage is TRBJ1-1; D uncertain. The CDR3 loop spans 14 amino acids. Between the trimmed V and J ends, which lost 0 bases and 4 bases, there was a span of 9 bases. The germline V gene encodes CDR1 SGHTA and CDR2 FQGTGA. CDR3 sequence (DNA): TGTGCCAGCAGCTTAACCGGGCCCGGCACTGAAGCTTTCTTT. This encodes CASSLTGPGTEAFF.

The chain combines TRBV12-3 or TRBV12-4 with TRBJ2-7; the D gene is possibly TRBD1 (5 bases). The CDR3 has 16 residues. The V and J ends lost 2 bases and 0 bases respectively, with 14 bases between them. CDR3 in amino acids: CASSLTPGKSSYEQYF. In DNA form, the CDR3 reads TGTGCCAGCAGTTTAACCCCAGGGAAAAGCTCCTACGAGCAGTACTTC.